This section outlines one TCR beta chain sequence together with its context. Its antigen remains unidentified. Base qualities are not recorded, but no much larger clone differs from it by a single base. This entry is derived from a study of Ad26.COV2.S vaccination and SARS-CoV-2 variants (dated by TCRdb to the early 2020s). Study-level background: Donors in the vaccine arm were drawn from COV1001, a multicentre, randomized, double-blind, placebo-controlled phase I-IIa trial testing Ad26.COV2.S in healthy adults. Ad26.COV2.S was given intramuscularly at 5x10^10 or 1x10^11 viral particles, as a single shot or as two shots 56 days apart. The specificity and breadth of SARS-CoV-2-reactive T cell receptors after Ad26.COV2.S vaccination were assessed by TCRbeta repertoire sequencing. The TCR-sequenced set comprised around 30 samples: some 20 Ad26.COV2.S vaccine recipients, 5 placebo recipients and 8 SARS-CoV-2 convalescent individuals. Participants in the trial were split at random into five groups of five each, receiving low-dose or high-dose Ad26.COV2.S once or twice, or else placebo on both occasions. Throughout the experiments and outcome assessment, investigators stayed blinded to trial group allocation.

The investigation overall reported the following: According to the authors, total T cell responses may have been underestimated by the TCR breadth and depth analyses. After vaccination, spike-specific CD8+ and CD4+ T cell responses were reported to show substantial breadth. Ad26.COV2.S recipients had higher spike-specific TCR breadth than placebo recipients (P = 0.0014). Non-spike TCR breadth was comparable between vaccine and placebo recipients, consistent with the vaccine containing only spike. The study was not powered for comparison of responses between vaccine doses or regimens.

Interpreted using the paper, the treatment or condition label stands for: 15 to 20 received Ad26.COV2.S at low or high dose, single or two shots; five or six received placebo; per-sample allocation not given. Repertoires of vaccine and placebo recipients were sequenced from samples collected on day 63 after the first injection. In Cohort 1b, roughly 25 adults aged 18-55 years were enrolled at a single site in Boston, USA, between 29 July and 7 August 2020. Ad26.COV2.S was a replication-incompetent adenovirus type 26 vector that expressed a prefusion-stabilized SARS-CoV-2 spike protein derived from the original Wuhan strain. The CDR3 numbers 15 residues from cysteine through phenylalanine. This entry keeps only the CDR3 DNA: 45 bases, framed from base 1. The germline V gene supplies CDR1 SNHLY and CDR2 FYNNEI. Germline trimming amounts to 1 base on V and 3 bases on J, with 6 as the count of junction bases outside the gene matches.

The immunoSEQ Assay was used to sequence TCRbeta CDR3 regions. After extraction, genomic DNA underwent amplification by bias-controlled multiplex PCR, followed by high-throughput sequencing. In the original analysis: To quantify the absolute abundance of each unique TCRbeta CDR3 region, sequences were collapsed and filtered. T cell fraction was estimated by normalizing TCRbeta template counts to usable DNA, with usable DNA measured through amplification of reference genes found in all nucleated cells. Repertoire TCRs were annotated as SARS-CoV-2-specific when V gene, CDR3 amino acid sequence and J gene were exactly matched to a known reactive TCR set. MIRA supplied the reference SARS-CoV-2 TCR set, which was filtered for enrichment in COVID-19-positive ImmuneCODE repertoires so that public or cross-reactive TCRs were removed. Based on the MIRA antigens, annotated TCRs were further analysed at the level of specific ORF or position within ORF. Breadth was defined as the number of annotated unique rearrangements divided by the total number of unique productive rearrangements, and depth was defined as the summed frequency of the annotated unique rearrangements. TCR breadth was compared between groups using two-sided Wilcoxon rank-sum tests. The table was pulled from immuneACCESS by TCRdb, which kept in-frame rearrangements only. Such tables lose some clones; where checked, under half of the loss comes from unresolved V genes, and the rest has no known cause. V, J and clone size were drawn from that table, and D and trimming were deduced from the DNA. This sample lists over 400,000 clones; about 90% were detected once. Over 1.5% of the sample is held by the ten biggest clonotypes.

The rearrangement combines TRBV2 with TRBJ2-7, with 7 middle bases fitting TRBD1. Specimen: peripheral blood, collected in a trial of Ad26.COV2.S vaccine versus placebo. The sequence was collected from a person between 18 and 65 years old who received the Ad26.COV2.S COVID-19 vaccine or a placebo. The nucleotide sequence is given as TGTGCCAGCAGTGAAGAGATCGACAGGGACTACGAGCAGTACTTC. Its protein reads: CASSEEIDRDYEQYF.